This entry concerns a single T cell receptor beta chain. Per germline, CDR1 SGHNT and CDR2 YENEEA. This CDR3 has 15 amino acids. V was pared by 1 base and J by 6 bases, with 13 bases between. Repertoires were generated with immunoSEQ multiplex PCR, while TCRdb's copy carries only in-frame clones and drops some. The sample has tens of thousands of clones; 75% to 90% are singletons. This record belongs to a study of blood T cell repertoires in COVID-19. Across the whole study: Specimens from acute and convalescent COVID-19 originated in the United States, Italy and Spain.

The chain joins TRBV11-3 to TRBJ2-1; the D gene is possibly TRBD2 (5 bases). The sequence came from a woman older than 75 with active or convalescent COVID-19. The sequenced material came from peripheral blood. The CDR3 nucleotides are TGTGCCAGCAGCTTAGGGGCTAGCTTAGGCAATGAGCAGTTCTTC. This sequence encodes CASSLGASLGNEQFF. Complete variable domain (other parts from reference TRBV11-3 and TRBJ2-1): EAGVVQSPRYKIIEKKQPVAFWCNPISGHNTLYWYLQNLGQGPELLIRYENEEAVDDSQLPKDRFSAERLKGVDSTLKIQPAELGDSAVYLCASSLGASLGNEQFFGPGTRLTVL.